A single sample is the source of the 21 T cell receptor beta chains below, sequenced in a study of T cell changes during pregnancy in multiple sclerosis. Using immunoSEQ multiplex PCR, the repertoire was profiled, and TCRdb retains in-frame clones only, with some absent. The data show tens of thousands of clones, roughly 92% seen once. Sequenced sample: peripheral blood. Every receptor here comes from a female donor with multiple sclerosis, enrolled in a pregnancy study.

The V gene is TRBV18, the J gene TRBJ2-2; D gene ambiguous. Per germline, CDR1 KGHSH and CDR2 LQKENI. The CDR3 contains 17 residues. V was shortened by 8 bases and J by 2 bases, with 21 bases between the two germline ends. The CDR3 nucleotides read TGTGCCAGCACCGCAACCGAAGAATTACTCAACACCGGGGAGCTGTTTTTT. This gives the protein CASTATEELLNTGELFF.

The chain recombines TRBV7-9 with TRBJ1-1; TRBD1 aligns across 7 bases. Germline V gene sequence: CDR1 SEHNR, CDR2 FQNEAQ (reference sequence). V gave up 9 bases and J gave up 5 bases; unmatched junction bases: 12. There are 14 residues in the CDR3. Here the CDR3 DNA reads TGTGCCAGGCGCCCAGGGGGACTGGGGACTGAAGCTTTCTTT. This gives the protein CARRPGGLGTEAFF.

A single count supports this clone. J is TRBJ1-3 and V is TRBV18; no clear D gene. Germline-derived CDR1 and CDR2 are KGHSH and LQKENI. V was shortened by 2 bases and J by 3 bases, with 14 bases between the two germline ends. There are 16 residues in the CDR3. CDR3 loop: CASSPETGVFGNTIYF. The CDR3 nucleotides read TGTGCCAGCTCACCAGAAACCGGGGTGTTTGGAAACACCATATATTTT.

The chain links TRBV7-2 to TRBJ2-1; 8 nucleotides match TRBD1. Germline CDR1 reads SGHTA; CDR2 reads FQGNSA. The length of the CDR3 is 13 residues. Unmatched junction bases numbered 1, after V lost 5 bases and J lost 4 bases. The CDR3 sequence: CASSRDRYNEQFF. The CDR3 DNA reads TGTGCCAGCAGCCGGGACAGGTACAATGAGCAGTTCTTC.

V gene TRBV6-1 combines with J gene TRBJ1-4, with 11 bases matching TRBD1. J gave up 8 bases and V 4 bases, and 3 bases lay outside the gene matches. CDR3 length: 14 residues. Germline V gene lookup returns CDR1 MNHNS and CDR2 SASEGT. As DNA, the CDR3 is TGTGCCAGCAGTGGGGACAGGGGGGCGGAAAAACTGTTTTTT. Protein: CASSGDRGAEKLFF.

The chain is built from TRBV5-1 and TRBJ2-2; the match to TRBD2 covers 9 bases. V was pared by 4 bases and J by 2 bases, with 6 bases of the junction left unmatched. Germline V gene data show CDR1 as SGHRS and CDR2 as YFSETQ. This CDR3 has 16 residues. CDR3 in DNA: TGCGCCAGCAGCGCCCGACTAGCGGAAAACACCGGGGAGCTGTTTTTT. Encoded protein: CASSARLAENTGELFF.

The chain recombines TRBV7-6 with TRBJ2-2, with TRBD1 as a possible D gene (6 bases). Trimming shortened V by 1 base and J by 6 bases, and 15 bases separated the two germline ends. Germline V gene sequence: CDR1 SGHVS, CDR2 FNYEAQ. The CDR3 is 16 residues long. Here the CDR3 DNA reads TGTGCCAGCAGCTTAGGGACACAGGGCCCGCCCGGGGAGCTGTTTTTT. Translating it yields CASSLGTQGPPGELFF.

The V gene is TRBV2, the J gene TRBJ2-1, with a tentative D call TRBD2 (6 bases). Germline V gives CDR1 SNHLY, CDR2 FYNNEI. Trimming removed 1 base from V and 7 bases from J, with 14 bases in between. The CDR3 has 15 residues. The CDR3 DNA is TGTGCCAGCAGTGAAGTGGAGGGAGAGACTAATGAGCAGTTCTTC. Its translation is CASSEVEGETNEQFF.

CDR3 nucleotides: TGTGCCAGCATCGCTAGCGGATTCGAGCAGTACTTC. Its translation: CASIASGFEQYF. The V and J genes are TRBV2 and TRBJ2-7, with 7 bases lining up with TRBD2. Germline CDR1 is SNHLY and CDR2 is FYNNEI. The J segment lost 6 bases and the V segment lost 7 bases, leaving 6 bases of the junction unmatched. The CDR3 has 12 residues.

The chain is built from TRBV2 and TRBJ1-1; the D is unclear. With 4 bases removed from V and 5 bases from J, the gap between germline ends came to 11 bases. Germline V gene sequence: CDR1 SNHLY, CDR2 FYNNEI. There are 13 residues in the CDR3. CDR3 loop: CASSGGPGTEAFF. The CDR3 DNA reads as TGTGCCAGCAGTGGGGGTCCGGGAACTGAAGCTTTCTTT.

The chain couples TRBV30 to TRBJ2-7, with D unresolved. Per germline, CDR1 GTSNPN and CDR2 SVGIG (reference sequence). The V end was cut by 8 bases, the J end by 0 bases, with 17 bases between. The CDR3 has 14 amino acids. CDR3: CAGKLERTSYEQYF. The CDR3 DNA reads TGTGCCGGGAAACTTGAGCGTACCTCCTACGAGCAGTACTTC.

The chain carries TRBV19 and TRBJ1-5; D remains unclear. CDR3 length: 14 residues. Germline V gene data show CDR1 as LNHDA and CDR2 as SQIVND (reference sequence). Trimming cost V 3 bases and J 7 bases, with 13 bases left between them. This CDR3 reads CASSIRRLEQPQHF. CDR3 nucleotides: TGTGCCAGTAGTATCCGCAGGCTGGAGCAGCCCCAGCATTTT.

The V call is TRBV2, the J call TRBJ2-7; TRBD2 matches at 12 bases. This CDR3 region has 13 residues. Germline CDR1 and CDR2: SNHLY and FYNNEI. With 8 bases clipped from V and 7 bases from J, the junction kept 6 bases outside the gene matches. The CDR3 region is CASVLAGGGEQYF. DNA for the CDR3: TGTGCCAGCGTGCTAGCGGGAGGGGGTGAGCAGTACTTC.

V and J are TRBV29-1 and TRBJ1-1; D is possibly TRBD1 (6 bases). Germline CDR1 is SQVTM and CDR2 is ANQGSEA. V lost 7 bases to trimming and J lost 4 bases, with 10 bases between them. The CDR3 runs to 11 residues. CDR3 DNA sequence: TGCAGCGGCACAGGGTCCACTGAAGCTTTCTTT. Protein sequence: CSGTGSTEAFF.

V and J are TRBV6-5 and TRBJ2-7, with TRBD2 as a possible D gene (6 bases). The CDR3 totals 11 residues. Germline values: CDR1 MNHEY, CDR2 SVGAGI. Trimming shortened V by 10 bases and J by 2 bases, and 9 bases separated the two germline ends. The CDR3 bases are TGTGCCACCGGAGGGCCCTACGAGCAGTACTTC. It is translated as CATGGPYEQYF.

The chain has TRBV4-1 and TRBJ1-5; 10 bases map to TRBD1. J lost 5 bases, V lost 4 bases, and 5 bases had no gene match. Germline V gives CDR1 MGHRA, CDR2 YSYEKL. The CDR3 is made up of 15 amino acids. CDR3 sequence (DNA): TGCGCCAGCAGCCGCACGACAGGGGGCGATCAGCCCCAGCATTTT. This translates into CASSRTTGGDQPQHF.

The chain is built from TRBV5-1 and TRBJ2-7, with D tentatively TRBD2 (7 bases). Trimming shortened V by 4 bases and J by 0 bases, and 17 bases separated the two germline ends. Germline loops: CDR1 SGHRS, CDR2 YFSETQ. The CDR3 is made up of 16 amino acids. The CDR3 here is CASSRRGGGSSYEQYF. CDR3 in DNA: TGCGCCAGCAGCCGGAGGGGGGGCGGGAGCTCCTACGAGCAGTACTTC. The full variable domain, completed using reference TRBV5-1 and TRBJ2-7, is KAGVTQTPRYLIKTRGQQVTLSCSPISGHRSVSWYQQTPGQGLQFLFEYFSETQRNKGNFPGRFSGRQFSNSRSEMNVSTLELGDSALYLCASSRRGGGSSYEQYFGPGTRLTVT.

The V gene is TRBV19, the J gene TRBJ1-5; D is unresolved. The CDR3 totals 15 residues. Germline-derived CDR1 and CDR2 are LNHDA and SQIVND (reference sequence). Trimming shortened V by 3 bases and J by 5 bases, and 14 bases separated the two germline ends. Written as DNA, the CDR3 is TGTGCCAGTAGTATCGGTCCTCCTGGTCATCAGCCCCAGCATTTT. Protein product: CASSIGPPGHQPQHF.

Here the CDR3 reads CATSRYRLAREETQYF. The CDR3 bases are TGTGCCACCAGCCGATACCGACTAGCGCGTGAGGAGACCCAGTACTTC. The chain combines TRBV15 with TRBJ2-5; 8 nucleotides match TRBD2. Trimming cost V 5 bases and J 5 bases; bases outside gene matches: 13. This CDR3 is 16 amino acids long. Per the germline V gene, CDR1 is LNHNV and CDR2 is YYDKDF (reference sequence).

This chain uses TRBV28 with TRBJ2-7; D remains ambiguous. With 6 bases removed from V and 6 bases from J, the gap between germline ends came to 15 bases. The V gene's germline CDR1 is MDHEN and CDR2 SYDVKM. The CDR3 consists of 13 residues. The CDR3 here is CASRKEGSLEQYF. DNA for the CDR3: TGTGCCAGCAGAAAAGAAGGCTCCCTCGAGCAGTACTTC.

The J gene is TRBJ2-5, the V gene TRBV7-9; D ambiguous. The CDR3 has 12 amino acids. V was shortened by 5 bases and J by 5 bases, with 9 bases between the two germline ends. CDR1 SEHNR and CDR2 FQNEAQ come from the germline V gene (reference sequence). The CDR3 reads CASSPRSETQYF. CDR3 DNA sequence: TGTGCCAGCAGCCCCCGATCGGAGACCCAGTACTTC.